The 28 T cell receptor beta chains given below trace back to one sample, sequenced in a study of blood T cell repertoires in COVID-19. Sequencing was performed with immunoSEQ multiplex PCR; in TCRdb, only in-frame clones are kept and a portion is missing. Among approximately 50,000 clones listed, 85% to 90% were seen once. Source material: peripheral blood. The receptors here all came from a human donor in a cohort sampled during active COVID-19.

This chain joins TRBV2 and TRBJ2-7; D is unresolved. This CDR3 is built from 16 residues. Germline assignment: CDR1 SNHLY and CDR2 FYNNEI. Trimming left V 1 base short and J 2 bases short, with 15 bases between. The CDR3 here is CASSEGPLISPYEQYF. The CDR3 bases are TGTGCCAGCAGTGAAGGGCCTCTTATCTCTCCCTACGAGCAGTACTTC. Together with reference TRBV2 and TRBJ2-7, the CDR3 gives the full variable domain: EPEVTQTPSHQVTQMGQEVILRCVPISNHLYFYWYRQILGQKVEFLVSFYNNEISEKSEIFDDQFSVERPDGSNFTLKIRSTKLEDSAMYFCASSEGPLISPYEQYFGPGTRLTVT.

CDR3 sequence: CASSEAGGYQETQYF. The CDR3 DNA sequence: TGTGCCAGCAGCGAAGCGGGAGGTTACCAAGAGACCCAGTACTTC. V is TRBV5-4 and J is TRBJ2-5, with 9 bases lining up with TRBD2. The CDR3 loop spans 15 amino acids. The trim removed 4 bases at V and 0 bases at J, leaving 4 bases unmatched. Germline V gene data show CDR1 as SGHNT and CDR2 as YYREEE (reference sequence).

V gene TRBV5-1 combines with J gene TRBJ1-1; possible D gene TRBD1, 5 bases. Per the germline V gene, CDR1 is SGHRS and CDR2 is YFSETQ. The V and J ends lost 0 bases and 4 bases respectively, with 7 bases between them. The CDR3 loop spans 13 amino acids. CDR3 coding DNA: TGCGCCAGCAGCTTGGGACAGCCCACTGAAGCTTTCTTT. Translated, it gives CASSLGQPTEAFF.

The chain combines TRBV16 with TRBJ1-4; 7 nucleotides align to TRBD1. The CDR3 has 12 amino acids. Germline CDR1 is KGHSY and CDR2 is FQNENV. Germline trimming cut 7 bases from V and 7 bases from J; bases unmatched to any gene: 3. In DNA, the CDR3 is TGTGCCAGCACGGACAGGTCTGAAAAACTGTTTTTT. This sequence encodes CASTDRSEKLFF.

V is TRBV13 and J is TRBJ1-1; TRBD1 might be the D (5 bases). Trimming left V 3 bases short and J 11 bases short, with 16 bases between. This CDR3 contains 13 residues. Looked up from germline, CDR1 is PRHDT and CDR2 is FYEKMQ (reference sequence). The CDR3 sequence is CASSFGGGQGAFF. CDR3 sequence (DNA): TGTGCCAGCAGCTTCGGTGGTGGACAAGGGGCTTTCTTT.

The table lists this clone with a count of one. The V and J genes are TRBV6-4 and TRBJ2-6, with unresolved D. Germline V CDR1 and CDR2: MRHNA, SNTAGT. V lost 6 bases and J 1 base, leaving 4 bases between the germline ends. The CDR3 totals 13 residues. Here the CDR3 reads CASRSSGANVLTF. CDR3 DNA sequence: TGTGCCAGCAGGAGTTCTGGGGCCAACGTCCTGACTTTC.

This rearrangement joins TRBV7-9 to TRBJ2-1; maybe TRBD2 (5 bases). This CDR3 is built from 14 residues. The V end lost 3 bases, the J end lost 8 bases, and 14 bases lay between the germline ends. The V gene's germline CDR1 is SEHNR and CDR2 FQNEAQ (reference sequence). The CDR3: CASSFRAGFHEQFF. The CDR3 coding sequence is TGTGCCAGCAGCTTTAGGGCGGGCTTCCATGAGCAGTTCTTC. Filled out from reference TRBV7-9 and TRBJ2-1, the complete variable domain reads DTGVSQNPRHKITKRGQNVTFRCDPISEHNRLYWYRQTLGQGPEFLTYFQNEAQLEKSRLLSDRFSAERPKGSFSTLEIQRTEQGDSAMYLCASSFRAGFHEQFFGPGTRLTVL.

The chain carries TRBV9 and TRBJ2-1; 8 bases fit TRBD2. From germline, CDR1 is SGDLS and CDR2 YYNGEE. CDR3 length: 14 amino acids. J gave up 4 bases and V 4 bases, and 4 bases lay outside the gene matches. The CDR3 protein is CASSTGLEYNEQFF. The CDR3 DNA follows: TGTGCCAGCAGCACGGGACTAGAATACAATGAGCAGTTCTTC.

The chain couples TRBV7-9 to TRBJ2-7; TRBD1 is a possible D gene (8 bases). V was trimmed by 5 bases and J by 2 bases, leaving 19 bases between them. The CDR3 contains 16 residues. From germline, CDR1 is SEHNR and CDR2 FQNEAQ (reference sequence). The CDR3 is CASSALGEGQAYEQYF. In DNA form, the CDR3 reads TGTGCCAGCAGCGCATTAGGGGAGGGACAGGCCTACGAGCAGTACTTC.

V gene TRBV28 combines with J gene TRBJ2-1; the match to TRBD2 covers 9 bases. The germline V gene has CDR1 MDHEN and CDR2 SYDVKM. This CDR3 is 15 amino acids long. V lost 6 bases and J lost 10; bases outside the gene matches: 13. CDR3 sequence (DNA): TGTGCCAGCAGCTACCCTAGCGGGATAGTGCTCGAGCAGTTCTTC. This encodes CASSYPSGIVLEQFF.

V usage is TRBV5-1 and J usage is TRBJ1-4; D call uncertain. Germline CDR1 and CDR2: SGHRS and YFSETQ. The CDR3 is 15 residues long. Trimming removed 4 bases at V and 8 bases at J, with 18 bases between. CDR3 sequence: CASSKERSLSEKLFF. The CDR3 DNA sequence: TGCGCCAGCAGCAAGGAGCGATCCCTAAGCGAAAAACTGTTTTTT.

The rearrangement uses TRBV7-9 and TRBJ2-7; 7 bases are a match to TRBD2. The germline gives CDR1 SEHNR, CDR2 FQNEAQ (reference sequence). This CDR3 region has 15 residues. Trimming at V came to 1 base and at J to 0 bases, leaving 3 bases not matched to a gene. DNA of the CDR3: TGTGCCAGCAGCTTAGGACTAGCATTCTCCTACGAGCAGTACTTC. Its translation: CASSLGLAFSYEQYF.

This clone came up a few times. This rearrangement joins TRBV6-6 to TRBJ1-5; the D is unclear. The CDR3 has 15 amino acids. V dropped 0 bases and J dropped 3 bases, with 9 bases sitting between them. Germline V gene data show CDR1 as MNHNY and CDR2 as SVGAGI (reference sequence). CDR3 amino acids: CASSYSRETNQPQHF. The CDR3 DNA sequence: TGTGCCAGCAGTTACTCGAGGGAAACCAATCAGCCCCAGCATTTT.

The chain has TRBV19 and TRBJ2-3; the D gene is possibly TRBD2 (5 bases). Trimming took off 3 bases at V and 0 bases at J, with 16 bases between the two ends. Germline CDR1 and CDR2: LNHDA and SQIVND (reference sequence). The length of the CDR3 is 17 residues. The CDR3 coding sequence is TGTGCCAGTAGTATGAGAAGAGGGCCTATCAGCACAGATACGCAGTATTTT. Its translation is CASSMRRGPISTDTQYF.

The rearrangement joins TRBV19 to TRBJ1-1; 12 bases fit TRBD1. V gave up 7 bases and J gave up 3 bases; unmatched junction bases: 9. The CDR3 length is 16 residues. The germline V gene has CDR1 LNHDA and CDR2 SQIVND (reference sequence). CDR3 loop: CASIPIRDRGHTEAFF. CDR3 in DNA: TGTGCCAGTATCCCAATCAGGGACAGGGGGCACACTGAAGCTTTCTTT. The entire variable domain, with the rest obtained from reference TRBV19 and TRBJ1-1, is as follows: DGGITQSPKYLFRKEGQNVTLSCEQNLNHDAMYWYRQDPGQGLRLIYYSQIVNDFQKGDIAEGYSVSREKKESFPLTVTSAQKNPTAFYLCASIPIRDRGHTEAFFGQGTRLTVV.

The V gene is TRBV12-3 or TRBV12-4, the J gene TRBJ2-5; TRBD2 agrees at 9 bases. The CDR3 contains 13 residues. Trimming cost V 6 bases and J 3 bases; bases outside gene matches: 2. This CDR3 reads CASSGTSKETQYF. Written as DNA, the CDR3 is TGTGCCAGCAGCGGGACTAGCAAAGAGACCCAGTACTTC.

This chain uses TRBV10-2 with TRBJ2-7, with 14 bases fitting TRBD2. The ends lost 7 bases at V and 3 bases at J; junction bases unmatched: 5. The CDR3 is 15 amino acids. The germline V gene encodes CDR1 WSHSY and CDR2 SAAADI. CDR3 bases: TGCGCCAGCACCCCGACTAGCGGGAGGGGCTACGAGCAGTACTTC. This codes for CASTPTSGRGYEQYF.

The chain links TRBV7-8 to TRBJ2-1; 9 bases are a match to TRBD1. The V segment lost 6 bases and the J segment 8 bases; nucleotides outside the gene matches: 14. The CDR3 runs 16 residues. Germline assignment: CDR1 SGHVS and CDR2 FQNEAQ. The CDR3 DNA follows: TGTGCCAGCAGGGTTTCCGGGACAGGGTTGATACATGAGCAGTTCTTC. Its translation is CASRVSGTGLIHEQFF.

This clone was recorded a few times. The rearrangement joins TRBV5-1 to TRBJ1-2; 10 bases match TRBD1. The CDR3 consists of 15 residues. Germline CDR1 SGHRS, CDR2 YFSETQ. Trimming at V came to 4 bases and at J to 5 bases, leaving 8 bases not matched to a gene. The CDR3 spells CASSRTGTGEYGYTF. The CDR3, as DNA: TGCGCCAGCAGCAGGACCGGGACAGGGGAATATGGCTACACCTTC.

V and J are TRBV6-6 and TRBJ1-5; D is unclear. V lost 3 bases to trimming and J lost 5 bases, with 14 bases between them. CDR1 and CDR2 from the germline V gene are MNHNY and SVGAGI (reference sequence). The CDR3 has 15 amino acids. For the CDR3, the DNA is TGTGCCAGCAGTTATTTCTCCGAGGCCGATCAGCCCCAGCATTTT. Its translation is CASSYFSEADQPQHF.

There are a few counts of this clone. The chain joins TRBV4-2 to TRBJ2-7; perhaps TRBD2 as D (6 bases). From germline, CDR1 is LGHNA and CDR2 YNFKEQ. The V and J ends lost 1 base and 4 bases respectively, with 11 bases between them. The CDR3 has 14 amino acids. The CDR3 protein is CASSQVGTSYEQYF. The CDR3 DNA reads TGTGCCAGCAGCCAAGTAGGGACTTCTTACGAGCAGTACTTC.

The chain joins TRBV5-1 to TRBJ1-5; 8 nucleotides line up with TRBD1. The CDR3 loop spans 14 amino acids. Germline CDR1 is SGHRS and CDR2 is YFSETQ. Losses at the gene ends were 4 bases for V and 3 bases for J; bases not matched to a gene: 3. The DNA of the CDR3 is TGCGCCAGCAGCCGGACAGGGCCCAATCAGCCCCAGCATTTT. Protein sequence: CASSRTGPNQPQHF.

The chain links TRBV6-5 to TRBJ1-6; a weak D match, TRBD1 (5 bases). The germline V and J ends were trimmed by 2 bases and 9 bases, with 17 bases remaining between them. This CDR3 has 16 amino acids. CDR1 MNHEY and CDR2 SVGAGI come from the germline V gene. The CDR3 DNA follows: TGTGCCAGCAGTTACGGGCCCGGGACTGTTAGTTCACCCCTCCACTTT. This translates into CASSYGPGTVSSPLHF.

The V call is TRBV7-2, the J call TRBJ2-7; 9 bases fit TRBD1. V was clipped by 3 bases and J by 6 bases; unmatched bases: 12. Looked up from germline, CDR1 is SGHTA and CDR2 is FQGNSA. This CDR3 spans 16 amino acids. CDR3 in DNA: TGTGCCAGCAGCTTGGGACAGGGCGTCGGTCCGGGCGAGCAGTACTTC. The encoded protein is CASSLGQGVGPGEQYF.

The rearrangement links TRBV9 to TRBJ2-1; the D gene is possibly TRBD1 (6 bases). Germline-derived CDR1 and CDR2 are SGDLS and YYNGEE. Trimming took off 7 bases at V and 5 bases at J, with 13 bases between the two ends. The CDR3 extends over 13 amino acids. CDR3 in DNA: TGTGCCAGCGGCCCGGGACATAACAATGAGCAGTTCTTC. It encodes CASGPGHNNEQFF.

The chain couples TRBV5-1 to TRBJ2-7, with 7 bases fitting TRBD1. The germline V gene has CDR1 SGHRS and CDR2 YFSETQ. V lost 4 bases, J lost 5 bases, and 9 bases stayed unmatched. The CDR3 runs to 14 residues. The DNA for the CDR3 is TGCGCCAGCAGCGATGACAGGGTCCCCCACGAGCAGTACTTC. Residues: CASSDDRVPHEQYF.

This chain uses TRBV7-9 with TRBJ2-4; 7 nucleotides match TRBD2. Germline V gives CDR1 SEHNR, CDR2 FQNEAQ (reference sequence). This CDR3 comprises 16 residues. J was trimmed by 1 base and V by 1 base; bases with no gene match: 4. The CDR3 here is CASSLVWRGAKNIQYF. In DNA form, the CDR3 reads TGTGCCAGCAGCTTAGTATGGCGGGGGGCCAAAAACATTCAGTACTTC.

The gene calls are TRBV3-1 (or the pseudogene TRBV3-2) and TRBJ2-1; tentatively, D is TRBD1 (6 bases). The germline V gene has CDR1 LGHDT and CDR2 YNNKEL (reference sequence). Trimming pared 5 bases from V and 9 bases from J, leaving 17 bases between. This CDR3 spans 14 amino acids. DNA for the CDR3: TGTGCCAGCAGCATAAGCCTGGGGGCGGGTGAGCAGTTCTTC. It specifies CASSISLGAGEQFF.